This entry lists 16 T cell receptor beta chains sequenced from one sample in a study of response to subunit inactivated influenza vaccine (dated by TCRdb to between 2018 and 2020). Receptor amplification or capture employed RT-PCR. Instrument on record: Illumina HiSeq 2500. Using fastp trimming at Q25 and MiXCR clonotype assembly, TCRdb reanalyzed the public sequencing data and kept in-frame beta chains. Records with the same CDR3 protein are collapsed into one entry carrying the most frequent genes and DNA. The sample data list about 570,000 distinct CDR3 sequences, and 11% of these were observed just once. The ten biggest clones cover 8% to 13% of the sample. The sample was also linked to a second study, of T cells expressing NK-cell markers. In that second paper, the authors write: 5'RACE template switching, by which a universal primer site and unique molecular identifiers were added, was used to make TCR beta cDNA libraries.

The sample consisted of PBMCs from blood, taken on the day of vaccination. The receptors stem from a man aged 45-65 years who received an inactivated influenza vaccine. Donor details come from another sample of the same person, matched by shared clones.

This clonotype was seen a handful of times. CDR3 region: CASSLHLVGGDEQFF. Here the CDR3 DNA reads TGTGCCAGCAGTTTACACCTAGTGGGGGGGGATGAGCAGTTCTTC. The chain recombines TRBV12-3 or TRBV12-4 with TRBJ2-1; 7 bases match TRBD2. The CDR3 has 15 amino acids. J gave up 8 bases and V 2 bases, and 9 bases lay outside the gene matches.

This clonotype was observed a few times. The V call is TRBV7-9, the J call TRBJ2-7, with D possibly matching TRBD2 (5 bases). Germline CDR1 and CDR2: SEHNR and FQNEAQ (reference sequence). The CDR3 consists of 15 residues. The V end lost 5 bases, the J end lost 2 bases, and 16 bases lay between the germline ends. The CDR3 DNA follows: TGTGCCAGCAGCCCAGAAGGAGGATATCCCTACGAGCAGTACTTC. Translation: CASSPEGGYPYEQYF.

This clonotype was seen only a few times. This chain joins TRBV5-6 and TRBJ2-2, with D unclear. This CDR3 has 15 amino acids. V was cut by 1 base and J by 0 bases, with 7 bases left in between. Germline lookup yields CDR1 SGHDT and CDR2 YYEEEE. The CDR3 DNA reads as TGTGCCAGCAGCTTGCCTTCAGCGAACACCGGGGAGCTGTTTTTT. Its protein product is CASSLPSANTGELFF. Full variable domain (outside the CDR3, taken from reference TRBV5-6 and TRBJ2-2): DAGVTQSPTHLIKTRGQQVTLRCSPKSGHDTVSWYQQALGQGPQFIFQYYEEEERQRGNFPDRFSGHQFPNYSSELNVNALLLGDSALYLCASSLPSANTGELFFGEGSRLTVL.

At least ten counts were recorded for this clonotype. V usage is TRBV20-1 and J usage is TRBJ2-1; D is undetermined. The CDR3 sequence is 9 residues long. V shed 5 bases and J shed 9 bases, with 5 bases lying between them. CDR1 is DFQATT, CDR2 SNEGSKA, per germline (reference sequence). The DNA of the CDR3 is TGCAGTGCTGGGGTTGAGCAGTTCTTC. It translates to CSAGVEQFF.

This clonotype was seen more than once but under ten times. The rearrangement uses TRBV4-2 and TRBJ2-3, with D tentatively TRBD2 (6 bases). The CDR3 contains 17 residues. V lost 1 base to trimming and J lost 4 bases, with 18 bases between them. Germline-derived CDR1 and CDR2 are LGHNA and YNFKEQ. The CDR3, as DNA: TGTGCCAGCAGCCAAGGGCGGGGAGCGGACCTGTCAGATACGCAGTATTTT. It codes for CASSQGRGADLSDTQYF.

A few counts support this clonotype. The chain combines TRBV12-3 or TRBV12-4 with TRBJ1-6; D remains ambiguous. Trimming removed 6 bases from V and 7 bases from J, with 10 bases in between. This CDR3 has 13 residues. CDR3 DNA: TGTGCCAGCAGCCCACGGGCAAATTCACCCCTCCACTTT. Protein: CASSPRANSPLHF.

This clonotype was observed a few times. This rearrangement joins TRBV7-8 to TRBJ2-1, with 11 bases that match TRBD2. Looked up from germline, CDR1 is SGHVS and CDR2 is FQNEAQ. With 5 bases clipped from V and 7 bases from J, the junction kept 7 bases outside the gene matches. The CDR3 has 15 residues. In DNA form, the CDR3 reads TGTGCCAGCAGCATTAGCGGGGGGGCCGGAAATGAGCAGTTCTTC. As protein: CASSISGGAGNEQFF.

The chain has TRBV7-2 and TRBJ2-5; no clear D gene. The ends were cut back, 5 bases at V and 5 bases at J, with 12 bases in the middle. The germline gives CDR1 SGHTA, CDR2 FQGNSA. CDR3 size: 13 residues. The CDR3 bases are TGTGCCAGCAGCGCCTTAGTCTCGGAGACCCAGTACTTC. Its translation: CASSALVSETQYF.

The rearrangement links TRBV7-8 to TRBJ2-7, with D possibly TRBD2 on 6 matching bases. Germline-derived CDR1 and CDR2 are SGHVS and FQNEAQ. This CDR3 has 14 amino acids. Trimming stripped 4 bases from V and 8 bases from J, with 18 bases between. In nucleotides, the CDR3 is TGTGCCAGCAGCTCGGGACTGCCGCCGAGTAAGCAGTACTTC. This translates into CASSSGLPPSKQYF.

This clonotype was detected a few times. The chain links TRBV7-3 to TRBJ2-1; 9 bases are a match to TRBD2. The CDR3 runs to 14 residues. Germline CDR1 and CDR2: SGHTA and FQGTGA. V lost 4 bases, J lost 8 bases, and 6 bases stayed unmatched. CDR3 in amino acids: CASSWGGRGYEQFF. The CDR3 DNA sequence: TGTGCCAGCAGCTGGGGCGGGAGGGGATATGAGCAGTTCTTC.

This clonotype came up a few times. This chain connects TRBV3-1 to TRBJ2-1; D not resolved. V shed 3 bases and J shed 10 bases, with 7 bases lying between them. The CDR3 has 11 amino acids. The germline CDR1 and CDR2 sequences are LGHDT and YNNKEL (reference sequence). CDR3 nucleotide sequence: TGTGCCAGCAGCCAGAAGTGGGAGCAGTTCTTC. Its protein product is CASSQKWEQFF.

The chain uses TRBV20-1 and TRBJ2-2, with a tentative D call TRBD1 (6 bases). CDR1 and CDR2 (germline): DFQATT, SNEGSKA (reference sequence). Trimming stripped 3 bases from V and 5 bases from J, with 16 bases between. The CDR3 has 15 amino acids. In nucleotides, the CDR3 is TGCAGTGCTAGGGGTCAGGGGATTGCGACCGGGGAGCTGTTTTTT. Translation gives CSARGQGIATGELFF.

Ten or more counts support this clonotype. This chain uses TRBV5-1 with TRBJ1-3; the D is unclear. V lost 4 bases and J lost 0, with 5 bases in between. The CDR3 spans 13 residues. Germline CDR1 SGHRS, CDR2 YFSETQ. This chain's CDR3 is CASSGDSGNTIYF. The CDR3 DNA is TGCGCCAGCAGCGGGGACTCTGGAAACACCATATATTTT.

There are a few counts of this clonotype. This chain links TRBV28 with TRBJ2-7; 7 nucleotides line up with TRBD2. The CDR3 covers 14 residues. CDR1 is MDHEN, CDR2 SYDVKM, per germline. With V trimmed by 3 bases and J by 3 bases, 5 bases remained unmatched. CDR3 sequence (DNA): TGTGCCAGCAGTTTCCAAGCGGGGATCTACGAGCAGTACTTC. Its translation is CASSFQAGIYEQYF.

The CDR3 region has the DNA TGTGCCAGCAGTTACGGGGCTGTAATCAACACTGAAGCTTTCTTT. This encodes CASSYGAVINTEAFF. The V and J genes are TRBV6-2 or TRBV6-3 and TRBJ1-1; D is perhaps TRBD1 (5 bases). Trimming left V 2 bases short and J 2 bases short, with 12 bases between. The CDR3 has 15 residues. Germline V gene lookup returns CDR1 MNHEY and CDR2 SVGEGT.

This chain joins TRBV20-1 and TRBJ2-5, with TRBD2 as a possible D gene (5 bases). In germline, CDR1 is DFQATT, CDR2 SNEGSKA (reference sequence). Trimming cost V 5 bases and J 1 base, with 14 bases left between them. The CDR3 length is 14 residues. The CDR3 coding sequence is TGCAGTGCTGACGCTCGAGAGGGCCAAGAGACCCAGTACTTC. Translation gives CSADAREGQETQYF.